The 18 T cell receptor beta chains below were found in one sample sequenced in a study of cytomegalovirus exposure and HLA in healthy donors. PCR used 60 Vbeta primers and 13 Jbeta primers. Sequenced by immunoSEQ multiplex PCR; TCRdb stores in-frame clones only, minus some. This table holds 110,000 to 150,000 clones, approximately 82% found once. The material sequenced was PBMCs. These receptors were collected from a woman aged 55-69 years in good health and CMV-seropositive.

The V and J genes are TRBV28 and TRBJ1-5, with D hard to call. The CDR3 has 15 amino acids. CDR1 MDHEN and CDR2 SYDVKM come from the germline V gene. The germline V and J ends were trimmed by 1 base and 0 bases, with 7 bases remaining between them. In DNA, the CDR3 is TGTGCCAGCAGTTTATTACGGTATAGCAATCAGCCCCAGCATTTT. Translated, it gives CASSLLRYSNQPQHF.

The chain joins TRBV6-1 to TRBJ1-1; a possible D gene is TRBD1 (5 bases). The CDR3 spans 15 residues. Germline-derived CDR1 and CDR2 are MNHNS and SASEGT. Trimming took off 4 bases at V and 3 bases at J, with 15 bases between the two ends. In DNA form, the CDR3 reads TGTGCCAGCAGTGGGGGGGGTCTTTGGGACACTGAAGCTTTCTTT. Its translation: CASSGGGLWDTEAFF.

The chain recombines TRBV9 with TRBJ2-3; 9 positions match TRBD2. The CDR3 extends over 14 amino acids. V was pared by 2 bases and J by 10 bases, with 8 bases of the junction left unmatched. CDR1 and CDR2 (germline): SGDLS, YYNGEE. CDR3 sequence reads: CASSVGSGRFSQYF. CDR3 nucleotide sequence: TGTGCCAGCAGCGTGGGAAGCGGGAGGTTTTCGCAGTATTTT.

This clone appeared a single time. This rearrangement joins TRBV5-6 to TRBJ1-6, with 8 nucleotides matching TRBD1. Germline values: CDR1 SGHDT, CDR2 YYEEEE. V trimming: 6 bases; J trimming: 10 bases; junction bases outside the gene matches: 6. This CDR3 contains 13 residues. The CDR3 bases are TGTGCCAGCACCGACAGGGGAGGGTCACCCCTCCACTTT. Protein: CASTDRGGSPLHF.

The V and J genes are TRBV7-6 and TRBJ2-1, with TRBD2 matching 12 bases. The junction had 4 bases not matched to a gene; V was cut back by 5 bases and J by 5 bases. The CDR3 extends over 15 amino acids. Germline V CDR1 and CDR2: SGHVS, FNYEAQ. CDR3 nucleotides: TGTGCCAGCAGCCAGACTAGCGGGGGTAACAATGAGCAGTTCTTC. Protein: CASSQTSGGNNEQFF. Looking up the rest from reference TRBV7-6 and TRBJ2-1 gives the full variable domain: GAGVSQSPRYKVTKRGQDVALRCDPISGHVSLYWYRQALGQGPEFLTYFNYEAQQDKSGLPNDRFSAERPEGSISTLTIQRTEQRDSAMYRCASSQTSGGNNEQFFGPGTRLTVL.

The chain joins TRBV4-3 to TRBJ2-1; D gene ambiguous. V gave up 0 bases and J gave up 7 bases, with 7 bases separating them. The CDR3 totals 13 residues. Germline V gene lookup returns CDR1 LGHNA and CDR2 YSLEER. The CDR3 loop reads CASSQDKLNEQFF. CDR3 DNA: TGCGCCAGCAGCCAAGATAAACTGAATGAGCAGTTCTTC.

The gene calls are TRBV7-2 and TRBJ2-7; D gene unclear. The CDR3 is made up of 11 amino acids. The germline V and J ends were trimmed by 5 bases and 3 bases, with 5 bases remaining between them. The germline V gene has CDR1 SGHTA and CDR2 FQGNSA. The CDR3 protein is CASSALYEQYF. CDR3 DNA: TGTGCCAGCAGCGCGCTCTACGAGCAGTACTTC.

The chain uses TRBV15 and TRBJ2-5, with D possibly TRBD1 on 5 matching bases. Deletions cut 3 bases from V and 5 bases from J, with 22 bases between. The germline CDR1 and CDR2 sequences are LNHNV and YYDKDF (reference sequence). This CDR3 comprises 17 residues. CDR3 protein: CATSSRFLGRAGETQYF. DNA for the CDR3: TGTGCCACCAGCAGTCGGTTTTTAGGCAGGGCAGGCGAGACCCAGTACTTC.

The chain employs TRBV6-1 and TRBJ2-7; TRBD2 matches at 7 bases. The V segment lost 6 bases and the J segment 6 bases; nucleotides outside the gene matches: 14. Germline assignment: CDR1 MNHNS and CDR2 SASEGT. The CDR3 runs to 15 residues. The CDR3 DNA follows: TGTGCCAGCAGCACGGCTAGCGGACGGTGGGGCGAGCAGTACTTC. Amino acids: CASSTASGRWGEQYF.

This clone is termed medium-sized. The genes are TRBV4-2 and TRBJ1-3; 7 bases align to TRBD1. V lost 0 bases, J lost 2 bases, and 1 base stayed unmatched. Per germline, CDR1 LGHNA and CDR2 YNFKEQ. The CDR3 loop spans 15 amino acids. The CDR3 spells CASSQEDRAGNTIYF. The CDR3 region has the DNA TGTGCCAGCAGCCAAGAAGACAGGGCTGGAAACACCATATATTTT.

V gene TRBV4-1 combines with J gene TRBJ2-7; D is perhaps TRBD1 (6 bases). Germline V gene sequence: CDR1 MGHRA, CDR2 YSYEKL. V lost 3 bases and J 5 bases, leaving 20 bases between the germline ends. The CDR3 runs to 16 residues. Here the CDR3 DNA reads TGCGCCAGCAGCCAGACACAGGGCCAACCTTTCGACGAGCAGTACTTC. Protein product: CASSQTQGQPFDEQYF.

The chain joins TRBV4-1 to TRBJ2-3; 10 positions match TRBD2. Germline CDR1 and CDR2: MGHRA and YSYEKL. This CDR3 comprises 19 residues. The V segment lost 0 bases and the J segment 2 bases; nucleotides outside the gene matches: 11. The CDR3 loop is CASSQDLAGGFLNTDTQYF. The DNA of the CDR3 is TGCGCCAGCAGCCAAGATTTAGCGGGAGGCTTCCTTAACACAGATACGCAGTATTTT.

V usage is TRBV7-2 and J usage is TRBJ2-6, with D tentatively TRBD1 (6 bases). Germline CDR1 is SGHTA and CDR2 is FQGNSA. This CDR3 is built from 13 residues. Trimming removed 10 bases from V and 1 base from J, with 8 bases in between. As DNA, the CDR3 is TGTGCCAACAGGGCATCTGGGGCCAACGTCCTGACTTTC. Encoded protein: CANRASGANVLTF.

Only a few counts were recorded for this clone. Other DNA sequences from this sample encode an identical CDR3 as well. The rearrangement joins TRBV6-5 to TRBJ1-1; D ambiguous. Germline assignment: CDR1 MNHEY and CDR2 SVGAGI. The CDR3 consists of 13 residues. With 7 bases removed from V and 2 bases from J, the gap between germline ends came to 11 bases. CDR3 nucleotide sequence: TGTGCCAGCACCAAGCGGGAAAACACTGAAGCTTTCTTT. Translated, it gives CASTKRENTEAFF.

This clone was seen a handful of times. The chain links TRBV5-6 to TRBJ1-4; possibly TRBD1 for D (6 bases). Trimming took 4 bases from V and 5 from J, leaving 18 bases between them. CDR3 length: 16 amino acids. Germline CDR1 and CDR2: SGHDT and YYEEEE. This CDR3 reads CASSPGVGQSNEKLFF. CDR3 nucleotides: TGTGCCAGCAGCCCTGGAGTTGGACAGAGCAATGAAAAACTGTTTTTT.

This chain joins TRBV28 and TRBJ2-7; D might be TRBD1 (8 bases). The CDR3 is 14 amino acids. Trimming cost V 7 bases and J 3 bases, with 16 bases left between them. Germline CDR1 is MDHEN and CDR2 is SYDVKM. The CDR3, as DNA: TGTGCCAGCACCCCGACAGGGGAGGGCTACGAGCAGTACTTC. It encodes CASTPTGEGYEQYF.

This chain's CDR3 is CASSQDRVDEQYF. CDR3 bases: TGTGCCAGCTCACAGGACAGGGTCGACGAGCAGTACTTC. The V and J genes are TRBV18 and TRBJ2-7; the match to TRBD1 covers 8 bases. The germline gives CDR1 KGHSH, CDR2 LQKENI. V was clipped by 4 bases and J by 5 bases; unmatched bases: 4. The CDR3 runs to 13 residues. Filled out from reference TRBV18 and TRBJ2-7, the complete variable domain reads NAGVMQNPRHLVRRRGQEARLRCSPMKGHSHVYWYRQLPEEGLKFMVYLQKENIIDESGMPKERFSAEFPKEGPSILRIQQVVRGDSAAYFCASSQDRVDEQYFGPGTRLTVT.

This clone was found once. V and J are TRBV5-1 and TRBJ1-3; D possibly corresponds to TRBD1 (6 bases). Germline CDR1 SGHRS, CDR2 YFSETQ. The CDR3 runs 15 residues. V was cut by 4 bases and J by 0 bases, with 11 bases left in between. CDR3 region: CASSPTGNSGNTIYF. CDR3 DNA: TGCGCCAGCAGCCCGACAGGCAACTCTGGAAACACCATATATTTT.